This T cell receptor beta chain emerged from a study of blood T cell repertoires in COVID-19. Across the whole study: Acute and convalescent COVID-19 samples came from the United States, Italy and Spain. PBMCs, B-cell-depleted T cells, or T cells were the source of the cDNA or gDNA that made up the material.

Original methodology: Scientists estimated how many nucleated cells there were by amplifying reference gene primers. Measured with immunoSEQ multiplex PCR; TCRdb has only the in-frame clones, and not every one. The V and J calls and clone size come from that table; D and trimming were worked out from the DNA. The sample has around 250,000 clones, around nine tenths seen once; the top ten hold under 2%. From germline, CDR1 is LNHDA and CDR2 SQIVND (reference sequence). CDR3 length equals 14 residues. Trimming removed 6 bases from V and 2 bases from J, with 14 bases in between. The sequencing input was peripheral blood. The V gene is TRBV19, the J gene TRBJ2-7; tentative D call: TRBD1 (6 bases). The receptor was derived from a woman aged 55-69 years who had recovered from COVID-19. CDR3 nucleotides: TGTGCCAGTAGAGGGCAGGGGAACCCCTACGAGCAGTACTTC. Translating it yields CASRGQGNPYEQYF.